This passage covers 14 T cell receptor beta chains from one sample sequenced in a study of T cell repertoires in cytomegalovirus infection. One entry per CDR3 protein, called by TCRdb with MiXCR from the reads. The sample consists of approximately 250,000 distinct CDR3 sequences, 22% of them appearing once. The sample comprised CD8+ T cells from PBMCs. Receptor source: a human donor in good health (CMV status not recorded). Some clones in this sample may be carry-over from other donors' samples.

In this sample, this clonotype turned up many times. V usage is TRBV7-9 and J usage is TRBJ2-1; no reliable D call. Germline-derived CDR1 and CDR2 are SEHNR and FQNEAQ (reference sequence). The CDR3 consists of 15 residues. The germline V and J ends were trimmed by 5 bases and 4 bases, with 15 bases remaining between them. The CDR3 DNA reads as TGTGCCAGCAGCCCCCCAGATAACCCGTACAATGAGCAGTTCTTC. Residues: CASSPPDNPYNEQFF.

This clonotype was picked up a small number of times. The V and J genes are TRBV20-1 and TRBJ2-7; TRBD1 matches at 7 bases. V gave up 3 bases and J gave up 2 bases; unmatched junction bases: 7. Germline V lookup: CDR1 DFQATT, CDR2 SNEGSKA (reference sequence). This CDR3 has 14 residues. DNA of the CDR3: TGCAGTGCTAGGGGGCGACAGGGAACCTACGAGCAGTACTTC. Protein product: CSARGRQGTYEQYF.

This clonotype came up a few times. The chain is built from TRBV3-1 and TRBJ2-1, with 12 nucleotides matching TRBD2. This CDR3 region has 16 residues. Germline-derived CDR1 and CDR2 are LGHDT and YNNKEL (reference sequence). V shed 3 bases, J shed 4 bases, and the junction held 4 bases outside the gene matches. The CDR3 is CASSHKTSGGYNEQFF. CDR3 coding DNA: TGTGCCAGCAGCCACAAGACTAGCGGGGGATACAATGAGCAGTTCTTC.

The chain is built from TRBV27 and TRBJ2-5, with D possibly matching TRBD1 (5 bases). V gave up 3 bases and J gave up 5 bases, with 10 bases separating them. The CDR3 spans 13 residues. Germline V gives CDR1 MNHEY, CDR2 SMNVEV (reference sequence). The CDR3 nucleotides are TGTGCCAGCAGTTTGGTAGGGGCGGAGACCCAGTACTTC. Amino acids: CASSLVGAETQYF.

This clonotype has just a few counts. The V call is TRBV2, the J call TRBJ1-1; no firm D call. There are 14 residues in the CDR3. V was clipped by 5 bases and J by 2 bases, with 12 bases between them. Germline V gives CDR1 SNHLY, CDR2 FYNNEI. The CDR3: CASSKGFLNTEAFF. CDR3 nucleotide sequence: TGTGCCAGCAGTAAAGGGTTCCTCAACACTGAAGCTTTCTTT.

The chain is built from TRBV7-9 and TRBJ2-5; D unresolved. The CDR3 contains 13 residues. Germline V CDR1 and CDR2: SEHNR, FQNEAQ (reference sequence). V was shortened by 1 base and J by 5 bases, with 8 bases between the two germline ends. The CDR3 loop is CASSLVVQETQYF. The CDR3 DNA reads TGTGCCAGCAGCTTAGTAGTTCAGGAGACCCAGTACTTC.

The sample holds a few counts of this clonotype. The V and J genes are TRBV7-9 and TRBJ1-4; D not resolved. The CDR3 has 15 amino acids. The ends were cut back, 0 bases at V and 3 bases at J, with 8 bases in the middle. Germline CDR1 and CDR2: SEHNR and FQNEAQ (reference sequence). The CDR3 sequence: CASSLADRPNEKLFF. DNA of the CDR3: TGTGCCAGCAGCTTAGCAGATCGCCCTAATGAAAAACTGTTTTTT.

This clonotype was counted at least ten times. This sequence joins TRBV7-9 and TRBJ2-5; no clear D gene. The CDR3 covers 11 residues. V shed 2 bases and J shed 5 bases, with 3 bases lying between them. The V gene's germline CDR1 is SEHNR and CDR2 FQNEAQ (reference sequence). The CDR3 loop reads CASSLLETQYF. The CDR3 region has the DNA TGTGCCAGCAGCTTATTGGAGACCCAGTACTTC. Drawing the rest from reference TRBV7-9 and TRBJ2-5, the complete variable domain is DTGVSQNPRHKITKRGQNVTFRCDPISEHNRLYWYRQTLGQGPEFLTYFQNEAQLEKSRLLSDRFSAERPKGSFSTLEIQRTEQGDSAMYLCASSLLETQYFGPGTRLLVL.

This clonotype was seen a few times. The chain links TRBV20-1 to TRBJ1-2; D gene unclear. The length of the CDR3 is 14 residues. The V end was cut by 6 bases, the J end by 2 bases, with 16 bases between. Germline CDR1 reads DFQATT; CDR2 reads SNEGSKA (reference sequence). DNA for the CDR3: TGCAGTGCCGCGGCCGGCAGGAACAACTATGGCTACACCTTC. Amino acid sequence: CSAAAGRNNYGYTF.

A few counts support this clonotype. V usage is TRBV4-2 and J usage is TRBJ2-1; D possibly corresponds to TRBD2 (7 bases). CDR3 length: 15 amino acids. Deletions cut 4 bases from V and 4 bases from J, with 14 bases between. Germline V lookup: CDR1 LGHNA, CDR2 YNFKEQ. CDR3 in DNA: TGTGCCAGCAGCCTCACGGGGGGCGAGTACAATGAGCAGTTCTTC. The encoded protein is CASSLTGGEYNEQFF.

This clonotype was recorded a few times. The chain has TRBV11-2 and TRBJ1-1; D uncertain. This CDR3 contains 15 residues. Germline CDR1 and CDR2: SGHAT and FQNNGV. V was pared by 4 bases and J by 1 base, with 13 bases between. The CDR3: CASSSSFGENTEAFF. The CDR3 nucleotides read TGTGCCAGCAGCTCTTCTTTCGGGGAGAACACTGAAGCTTTCTTT.

This chain connects TRBV27 to TRBJ1-1; TRBD1 aligns across 8 bases. CDR1 is MNHEY, CDR2 SMNVEV, per germline (reference sequence). J gave up 1 base and V 9 bases, and 1 base lay outside the gene matches. The CDR3 is 12 residues long. The CDR3 is CASGTGNTEAFF. The CDR3, as DNA: TGTGCCAGTGGGACAGGGAACACTGAAGCTTTCTTT.

The sample holds a few counts of this clonotype. The chain has TRBV7-6 and TRBJ2-1, with D maybe TRBD1 (5 bases). With 5 bases removed from V and 4 bases from J, the gap between germline ends came to 21 bases. The CDR3 length is 17 residues. Germline CDR1 and CDR2: SGHVS and FNYEAQ. As DNA, the CDR3 is TGTGCCAGCAGCCTTGATCTTGGGGCCATCACTTACAATGAGCAGTTCTTC. Encoded protein: CASSLDLGAITYNEQFF.

This chain links TRBV12-3 or TRBV12-4 with TRBJ2-1, with 9 bases that match TRBD1. The CDR3 length is 14 residues. V was pared by 7 bases and J by 3 bases, with 4 bases of the junction left unmatched. The CDR3: CASTRTGDYNEQFF. The CDR3 nucleotides read TGTGCCAGCACTAGGACAGGGGACTACAATGAGCAGTTCTTC.